A selection of T cell receptor beta chains follows, all from one sample in a study of T cells in localized non-small cell lung cancer. Clones were sequenced by immunoSEQ multiplex PCR, and TCRdb holds only the in-frame ones, with some missing. The repertoire has about 3,100 clones, about 19% of them found once; the top ten carry about 18%. The material sequenced was lung tumor tissue, taken before any cancer treatment. These receptors originate from a man aged 35 to 70 with stage I squamous cell lung carcinoma. Each CDR3 is given with its conserved first and last residue. Fields, in order: clone size, V gene, J gene, D gene, CDR3 protein, CDR3 DNA. D genes are given only for firm matches. For some rows the clone size is stated as once, few or many, or as a class when expanded; others skip it.

clone_size: .
v_call: TRBV18
j_call: TRBJ1-5
d_call: .
cdr3_aa: CASSPSAQALSNQPQHF
cdr3_nt: TGTGCCAGCTCACCGAGCGCACAGGCCTTAAGCAATCAGCCCCAGCATTTT

clone_size: few
v_call: TRBV9
j_call: TRBJ2-5
d_call: TRBD2
cdr3_aa: CASQGLGGETQYF
cdr3_nt: TGTGCCAGCCAGGGACTAGGAGGGGAGACCCAGTACTTC

clone_size: .
v_call: TRBV9
j_call: TRBJ2-5
d_call: .
cdr3_aa: CASSSRGETQYF
cdr3_nt: TGTGCCAGCAGCTCTAGGGGGGAGACCCAGTACTTC

clone_size: few
v_call: TRBV23-1
j_call: TRBJ2-1
d_call: TRBD2
cdr3_aa: CASSGMAGGSSYNEQFF
cdr3_nt: TGCGCCAGCAGCGGAATGGCGGGGGGGAGCTCCTACAATGAGCAGTTCTTC

clone_size: medium-sized
v_call: TRBV11-3
j_call: TRBJ1-1
d_call: TRBD1
cdr3_aa: CASSWGQGVTEAFF
cdr3_nt: TGTGCCAGCAGCTGGGGACAGGGGGTCACTGAAGCTTTCTTT

clone_size: .
v_call: TRBV14
j_call: TRBJ1-2
d_call: .
cdr3_aa: CASSQETGRGYGYTF
cdr3_nt: TGTGCCAGCAGCCAAGAAACAGGGAGAGGTTATGGCTACACCTTC

clone_size: medium-sized
v_call: TRBV11-3
j_call: TRBJ2-7
d_call: TRBD2
cdr3_aa: CASSLGRGGYEQYF
cdr3_nt: TGTGCCAGCAGCTTAGGGCGGGGGGGATACGAGCAGTACTTC

clone_size: few
v_call: TRBV6-8
j_call: TRBJ2-1
d_call: TRBD2
cdr3_aa: CASSLTSGGADEQFF
cdr3_nt: TGTGCCAGCAGTCTTACTAGCGGGGGGGCCGATGAGCAGTTCTTC

clone_size: once
v_call: TRBV5-1
j_call: TRBJ2-1
d_call: .
cdr3_aa: CASSLGGADNEQFF
cdr3_nt: TGCGCCAGCAGCTTGGGTGGGGCCGACAATGAGCAGTTCTTC

clone_size: .
v_call: TRBV19
j_call: TRBJ1-1
d_call: TRBD1
cdr3_aa: CASSPLDRGVTEAFF
cdr3_nt: TGTGCCAGTAGTCCCTTGGACAGGGGAGTCACTGAAGCTTTCTTT

clone_size: few
v_call: TRBV19
j_call: TRBJ2-7
d_call: .
cdr3_aa: CASSKDSPYEQYF
cdr3_nt: TGTGCCAGTAGTAAGGACAGTCCCTACGAGCAGTACTTC

clone_size: .
v_call: TRBV5-1
j_call: TRBJ1-1
d_call: .
cdr3_aa: CASSFLGGGTEAFF
cdr3_nt: TGCGCCAGCAGCTTTTTGGGGGGAGGCACTGAAGCTTTCTTT

clone_size: few
v_call: TRBV11-3
j_call: TRBJ2-5
d_call: .
cdr3_aa: CASSPSGGAQETQYF
cdr3_nt: TGTGCCAGCAGCCCCTCGGGCGGGGCCCAAGAGACCCAGTACTTC

clone_size: few
v_call: TRBV19
j_call: TRBJ1-1
d_call: .
cdr3_aa: CASSIDYRDTEAFF
cdr3_nt: TGTGCCAGTAGTATAGATTACAGGGACACTGAAGCTTTCTTT

clone_size: .
v_call: TRBV19
j_call: TRBJ2-2
d_call: .
cdr3_aa: CASSDLDRAAGELFF
cdr3_nt: TGTGCCAGTAGTGATTTAGACCGGGCCGCCGGGGAGCTGTTTTTT

clone_size: .
v_call: TRBV29-1
j_call: TRBJ2-5
d_call: TRBD2
cdr3_aa: CSGGASGAKETQYF
cdr3_nt: TGCAGCGGGGGGGCTAGCGGGGCTAAAGAGACCCAGTACTTC

clone_size: .
v_call: TRBV25-1
j_call: TRBJ2-2
d_call: .
cdr3_aa: CASSVRAPGELFF
cdr3_nt: TGTGCCAGCAGTGTAAGGGCCCCCGGGGAGCTGTTTTTT

clone_size: .
v_call: TRBV18
j_call: TRBJ1-6
d_call: TRBD1
cdr3_aa: CASSSGQGGSPLHF
cdr3_nt: TGTGCCAGCTCATCGGGACAGGGAGGTTCACCCCTCCACTTT

clone_size: few
v_call: TRBV2
j_call: TRBJ2-1
d_call: TRBD2
cdr3_aa: CASSELAGGHEQFF
cdr3_nt: TGTGCCAGCAGTGAACTAGCGGGGGGGCATGAGCAGTTCTTC

clone_size: .
v_call: TRBV6-8
j_call: TRBJ1-1
d_call: .
cdr3_aa: CASTLERGEAFF
cdr3_nt: TGTGCCAGCACGTTGGAAAGGGGTGAAGCTTTCTTT

clone_size: medium-sized
v_call: TRBV11-3
j_call: TRBJ2-5
d_call: .
cdr3_aa: CASSLWRDKGETQYF
cdr3_nt: TGTGCCAGCAGTTTGTGGCGGGACAAGGGGGAGACCCAGTACTTC

clone_size: .
v_call: TRBV10-2
j_call: TRBJ1-6
d_call: .
cdr3_aa: CASTPRSYNSPLHF
cdr3_nt: TGCGCCAGCACCCCTCGCTCCTATAATTCACCCCTCCACTTT

clone_size: few
v_call: TRBV19
j_call: TRBJ2-3
d_call: .
cdr3_aa: CASSISLVTDTQYF
cdr3_nt: TGTGCCAGTAGTATTTCCCTGGTCACAGATACGCAGTATTTT

clone_size: .
v_call: TRBV11-3
j_call: TRBJ1-6
d_call: .
cdr3_aa: CASRPPGTGNSPLHF
cdr3_nt: TGTGCCAGCAGACCCCCCGGGACGGGGAATTCACCCCTCCACTTT

clone_size: few
v_call: TRBV11-3
j_call: TRBJ2-4
d_call: .
cdr3_aa: CASALPGGAGENIQYF
cdr3_nt: TGTGCCAGCGCCCTACCTGGGGGGGCGGGGGAAAACATTCAGTACTTC

clone_size: .
v_call: TRBV4-1
j_call: TRBJ2-4
d_call: TRBD1
cdr3_aa: CASSQGDSKNIQYF
cdr3_nt: TGCGCCAGCAGCCAAGGGGACAGCAAAAACATTCAGTACTTC

clone_size: .
v_call: TRBV15
j_call: TRBJ1-3
d_call: TRBD1
cdr3_aa: CATSGRQGTGNTIYF
cdr3_nt: TGTGCCACCAGCGGGAGACAGGGCACTGGAAACACCATATATTTT

clone_size: .
v_call: TRBV29-1
j_call: TRBJ2-1
d_call: TRBD2
cdr3_aa: CSVEFTSGGDNEQFF
cdr3_nt: TGCAGCGTTGAATTCACTAGCGGGGGAGACAATGAGCAGTTCTTC

clone_size: .
v_call: TRBV28
j_call: TRBJ2-7
d_call: TRBD1
cdr3_aa: CASSLSRTQGASSYEQYF
cdr3_nt: TGTGCCAGCAGTTTATCCCGGACTCAGGGGGCTAGCTCCTACGAGCAGTACTTC

clone_size: .
v_call: TRBV29-1
j_call: TRBJ1-1
d_call: .
cdr3_aa: CSLSTAIHTEAFF
cdr3_nt: TGCAGCCTATCGACAGCTATACACACTGAAGCTTTCTTT

clone_size: few
v_call: TRBV28
j_call: TRBJ2-7
d_call: TRBD2
cdr3_aa: CASSSGTSHEQYF
cdr3_nt: TGTGCCAGCAGTTCAGGGACTAGTCACGAGCAGTACTTC

clone_size: few
v_call: TRBV11-3
j_call: TRBJ2-7
d_call: TRBD2
cdr3_aa: CASSLSRGGYEQYF
cdr3_nt: TGTGCCAGCAGCTTATCGCGGGGGGGCTACGAGCAGTACTTC

clone_size: .
v_call: TRBV6-8
j_call: TRBJ1-6
d_call: .
cdr3_aa: CASKGLPHKWFENSPLHF
cdr3_nt: TGTGCCAGCAAAGGGCTTCCCCATAAGTGGTTCGAGAATTCACCCCTCCACTTT

clone_size: .
v_call: TRBV6-8
j_call: TRBJ1-2
d_call: TRBD1
cdr3_aa: CASSPLTGKFGYTF
cdr3_nt: TGTGCCAGCAGTCCCCTGACAGGGAAGTTTGGCTACACCTTC

clone_size: few
v_call: TRBV29-1
j_call: TRBJ2-1
d_call: .
cdr3_aa: CSVTGKTFGEQFF
cdr3_nt: TGCAGCGTTACAGGGAAGACTTTCGGTGAGCAGTTCTTC

clone_size: few
v_call: TRBV11-3
j_call: TRBJ2-1
d_call: TRBD1
cdr3_aa: CASSSTGGGGNEQFF
cdr3_nt: TGTGCCAGCAGCTCTACAGGGGGAGGTGGCAATGAGCAGTTCTTC

clone_size: .
v_call: TRBV11-3
j_call: TRBJ2-5
d_call: TRBD1
cdr3_aa: CASSQGAPPETQYF
cdr3_nt: TGTGCCAGCAGCCAGGGGGCCCCCCCGGAGACCCAGTACTTC

clone_size: .
v_call: TRBV2
j_call: TRBJ1-5
d_call: .
cdr3_aa: CASMRGREARQPQHF
cdr3_nt: TGTGCCAGCATGAGGGGCAGGGAGGCCCGCCAGCCCCAGCATTTT

clone_size: .
v_call: TRBV19
j_call: TRBJ2-1
d_call: TRBD1
cdr3_aa: CASSGQAYNEQFF
cdr3_nt: TGTGCCAGTAGCGGACAGGCCTACAATGAGCAGTTCTTC

clone_size: few
v_call: TRBV11-3
j_call: TRBJ1-2
d_call: TRBD1
cdr3_aa: CASSQGGTRPVSSYTF
cdr3_nt: TGTGCCAGCAGCCAAGGGGGCACTAGGCCAGTGTCGAGCTACACCTTC

clone_size: .
v_call: TRBV9
j_call: TRBJ2-3
d_call: TRBD2
cdr3_aa: CASSGEGKHTDTQYF
cdr3_nt: TGTGCCAGCAGTGGGGAGGGCAAACACACAGATACGCAGTATTTT

clone_size: .
v_call: TRBV14
j_call: TRBJ2-5
d_call: .
cdr3_aa: CASSQNSQETQYF
cdr3_nt: TGTGCCAGCAGCCAGAACAGCCAAGAGACCCAGTACTTC

clone_size: .
v_call: TRBV18
j_call: TRBJ2-5
d_call: .
cdr3_aa: CASSRQGGETQYF
cdr3_nt: TGTGCCAGCTCTCGGCAGGGGGGTGAGACCCAGTACTTC

clone_size: .
v_call: TRBV28
j_call: TRBJ1-5
d_call: TRBD1
cdr3_aa: CASSLPDRVGGNQPQHF
cdr3_nt: TGTGCCAGCAGTCTCCCGGACAGGGTTGGTGGCAATCAGCCCCAGCATTTT

clone_size: .
v_call: TRBV10-1
j_call: TRBJ1-1
d_call: .
cdr3_aa: CASKPLNTEAFF
cdr3_nt: TGCGCCAGCAAGCCGCTTAACACTGAAGCTTTCTTT

clone_size: .
v_call: TRBV9
j_call: TRBJ2-7
d_call: TRBD2
cdr3_aa: CASRQSSGGSYEQYF
cdr3_nt: TGTGCCAGCCGCCAAAGTAGCGGGGGCTCCTACGAGCAGTACTTC

clone_size: .
v_call: TRBV19
j_call: TRBJ2-5
d_call: TRBD2
cdr3_aa: CASTKGTSRETQYF
cdr3_nt: TGTGCCAGTACCAAGGGGACTAGCCGTGAGACCCAGTACTTC

clone_size: .
v_call: TRBV19
j_call: TRBJ2-1
d_call: TRBD2
cdr3_aa: CASSRTSGGPNEQFF
cdr3_nt: TGTGCCAGTAGTAGGACTAGCGGGGGGCCCAATGAGCAGTTCTTC

clone_size: .
v_call: TRBV6-8
j_call: TRBJ2-2
d_call: .
cdr3_aa: CAIKGVADTNTGELFF
cdr3_nt: TGTGCCATCAAAGGGGTGGCCGATACGAACACCGGGGAGCTGTTTTTT

clone_size: hyperexpanded
v_call: TRBV9
j_call: TRBJ2-2
d_call: TRBD1
cdr3_aa: CASSPHQGENTGELFF
cdr3_nt: TGTGCCAGCAGCCCGCACCAGGGGGAAAACACCGGGGAGCTGTTTTTT

clone_size: few
v_call: TRBV6-1
j_call: TRBJ1-2
d_call: .
cdr3_aa: CASSEVALYGYTF
cdr3_nt: TGTGCCAGCAGTGAAGTGGCTTTGTATGGCTACACCTTC

clone_size: few
v_call: TRBV11-3
j_call: TRBJ2-5
d_call: .
cdr3_aa: CASSLRPGGGETQYF
cdr3_nt: TGTGCCAGCAGCTTAAGGCCAGGGGGAGGAGAGACCCAGTACTTC

clone_size: medium-sized
v_call: TRBV11-3
j_call: TRBJ2-1
d_call: TRBD2
cdr3_aa: CASSPRTSGDNEQFF
cdr3_nt: TGTGCCAGCAGCCCCAGGACTAGCGGCGACAATGAGCAGTTCTTC

clone_size: .
v_call: TRBV28
j_call: TRBJ1-4
d_call: TRBD1
cdr3_aa: CASSPSSGTGREKLFF
cdr3_nt: TGTGCCAGCAGTCCGTCTTCCGGGACAGGGAGAGAAAAACTGTTTTTT

clone_size: .
v_call: TRBV5-1
j_call: TRBJ2-6
d_call: TRBD1
cdr3_aa: CASSWGQGSSGANVLTF
cdr3_nt: TGCGCCAGCAGCTGGGGACAGGGGAGCTCTGGGGCCAACGTCCTGACTTTC

clone_size: .
v_call: TRBV12-5
j_call: TRBJ2-7
d_call: TRBD1
cdr3_aa: CASTRDRGPARGEQYF
cdr3_nt: TGTGCCAGCACCCGGGACAGGGGCCCGGCGCGCGGCGAGCAGTACTTC

clone_size: medium-sized
v_call: TRBV6-8
j_call: TRBJ2-1
d_call: TRBD1
cdr3_aa: CASSYGQGPFNEQFF
cdr3_nt: TGTGCCAGCAGTTACGGACAGGGACCCTTCAATGAGCAGTTCTTC